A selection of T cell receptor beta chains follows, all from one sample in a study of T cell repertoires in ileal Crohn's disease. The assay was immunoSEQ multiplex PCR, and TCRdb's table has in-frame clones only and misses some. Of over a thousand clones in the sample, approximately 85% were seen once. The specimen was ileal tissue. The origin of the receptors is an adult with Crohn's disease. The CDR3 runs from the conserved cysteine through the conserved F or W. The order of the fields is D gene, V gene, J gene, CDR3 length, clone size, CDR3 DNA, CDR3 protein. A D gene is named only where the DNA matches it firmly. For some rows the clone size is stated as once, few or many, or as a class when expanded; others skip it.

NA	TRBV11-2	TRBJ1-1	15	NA	TGTGCCAGCAGCTTTTCAGGACCATTAAACACTGAAGCTTTCTTT	CASSFSGPLNTEAFF
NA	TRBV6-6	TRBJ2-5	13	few	TGTGCCAGCACCCGGGACTCGAAAGAGACCCAGTACTTC	CASTRDSKETQYF
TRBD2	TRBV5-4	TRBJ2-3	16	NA	TGTGCCAGCAGCGCCTCCGGGACTAGCGGGAGGGATACGCAGTATTTT	CASSASGTSGRDTQYF
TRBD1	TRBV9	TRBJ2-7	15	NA	TGTGCCAGCAGCGTAGACAGGGGGCTTCTCTACGAGCAGTACTTC	CASSVDRGLLYEQYF
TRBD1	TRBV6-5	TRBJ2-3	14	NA	TGTGCCAGCAGACCTACAGGGGGCACAGATACGCAGTATTTT	CASRPTGGTDTQYF
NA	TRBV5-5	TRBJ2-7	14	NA	TGTGCCAGCAGCTTGTGGCAGGACCCGGGCGAGCAGTACTTC	CASSLWQDPGEQYF
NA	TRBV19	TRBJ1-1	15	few	TGTGCCAGTAGCCCGCAGGATTTTGGGGGGACTGAAGCTTTCTTT	CASSPQDFGGTEAFF
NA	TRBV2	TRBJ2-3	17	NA	TGTGCCAGCAGGGTTGGACTGGCGGGGGCCCGCACAGATACGCAGTATTTT	CASRVGLAGARTDTQYF
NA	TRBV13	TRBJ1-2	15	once	TGTGCCAGCAGCTTACCTCCCGGATCGGTCAGTGGCTACACCTTC	CASSLPPGSVSGYTF
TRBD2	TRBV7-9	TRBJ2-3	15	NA	TGTGCCAGCAGCCGACTAGCGGGGCCCACAGATACGCAGTATTTT	CASSRLAGPTDTQYF
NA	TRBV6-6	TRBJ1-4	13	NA	TGTGCCAGCCGGGCGGGGGGGGGTGAAAAACTGTTTTTT	CASRAGGGEKLFF
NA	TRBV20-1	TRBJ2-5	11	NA	TGCAGTGGCCAGCACCAAGAGACCCAGTACTTC	CSGQHQETQYF
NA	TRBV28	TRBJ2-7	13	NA	TGTGCCAGCACCCATCCATCTAACTACGAGCAGTACTTC	CASTHPSNYEQYF
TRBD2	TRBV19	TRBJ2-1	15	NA	TGTGCCAGTAGTATCGGAACTAGCGGGCCCCCTGAGCAGTTCTTC	CASSIGTSGPPEQFF
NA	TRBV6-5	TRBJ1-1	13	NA	TGTGCCACCCTTAAAGTTAATACAGGGGAAGCTTTCTTT	CATLKVNTGEAFF
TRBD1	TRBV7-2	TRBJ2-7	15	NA	TGTGCCAGCAGCCGAAGGACAGGGGGACTTTACGAGCAGTACTTC	CASSRRTGGLYEQYF
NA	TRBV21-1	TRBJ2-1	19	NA	TGTGCCAGCAGCAAGGCGGTGGGGACTAGCGGGAGGCCAAATCCTGAGCAGTTCTTC	CASSKAVGTSGRPNPEQFF
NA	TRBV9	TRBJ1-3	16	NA	TGTGCCAGCAGCGGTTACCTCCGGAGCTCTGGAAACACCATATATTTT	CASSGYLRSSGNTIYF
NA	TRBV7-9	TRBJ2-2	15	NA	TGTGCCAGCAGCTTAGGAGGGTCGAACACCGGGGAGCTGTTTTTT	CASSLGGSNTGELFF
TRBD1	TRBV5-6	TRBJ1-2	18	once	TGTGCCAGCAGATCAACCGGGACAGGGGGCCTAGCTAACTATGGCTACACCTTC	CASRSTGTGGLANYGYTF
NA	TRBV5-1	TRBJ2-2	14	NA	TGCGCCAGCAGCTTGGCCCAAGACACCGGGGAGCTGTTTTTT	CASSLAQDTGELFF
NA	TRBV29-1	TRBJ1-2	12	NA	TGCAGCGTTGAGGTACAGGGTAGTGGCTACACCTTC	CSVEVQGSGYTF
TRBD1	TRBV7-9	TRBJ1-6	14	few	TGTGCCAGCAGCCGGGACAGGCTGGGTTCACCCCTCCACTTT	CASSRDRLGSPLHF
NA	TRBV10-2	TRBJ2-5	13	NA	TGCGCCAGCAGCGGGGGCGTACAAGAGACCCAGTACTTC	CASSGGVQETQYF
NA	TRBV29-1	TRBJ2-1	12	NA	TGCAGCGTTGTAAGGCCGAGTAATGAGCAGTTCTTC	CSVVRPSNEQFF
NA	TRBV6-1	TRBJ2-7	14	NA	TGTGCCAGCAGTGCGGAACTTGGAGCCTACGAGCAGTACTTC	CASSAELGAYEQYF
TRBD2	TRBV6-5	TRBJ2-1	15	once	TGTGCCAGCAGTTACAGCAGCGGGGGGGGCAATGAGCAGTTCTTC	CASSYSSGGGNEQFF
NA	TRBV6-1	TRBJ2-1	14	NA	TGTGCCAGCATTCTGACCGCCTACTACAATGAGCAGTTCTTC	CASILTAYYNEQFF
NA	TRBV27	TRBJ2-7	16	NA	TGTGCCAGCAGTTTCGGGTCGTCTAGAAGGATTTCCGAGCAGTACTTC	CASSFGSSRRISEQYF
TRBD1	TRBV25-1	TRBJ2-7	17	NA	TGTGCCAGCAGTCTAACACAGGGGGCAAGTAACTACTACGAGCAGTACTTC	CASSLTQGASNYYEQYF
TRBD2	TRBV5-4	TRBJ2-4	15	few	TGTGCCAGCAGCGCTTCTAGCGGGGGGCGCAACATTCAGTACTTC	CASSASSGGRNIQYF
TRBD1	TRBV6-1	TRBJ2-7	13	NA	TGTGCCAGCAGGGAGACAGGGGACTACGAGCAGTACTTC	CASRETGDYEQYF
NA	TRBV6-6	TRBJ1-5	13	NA	TGTGCCAGCAGTTACTCCATTGATCAGCCCCAGCATTTT	CASSYSIDQPQHF
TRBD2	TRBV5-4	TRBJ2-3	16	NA	TGTGCCAGCAGCTTGGAGACTAGCCATAGCACAGATACGCAGTATTTT	CASSLETSHSTDTQYF
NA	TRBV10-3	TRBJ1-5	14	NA	TGTGCCATCAGCCCAGCAGCCAGGGAACAGCCCCAGCATTTT	CAISPAAREQPQHF
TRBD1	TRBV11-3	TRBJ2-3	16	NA	TGTGCCACCCTACTGTCCCAGGACAGGCCCAAATATACGCAGTATTTT	CATLLSQDRPKYTQYF
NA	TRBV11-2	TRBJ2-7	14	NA	TGTGCCAGCAGCTTAGCACCGCCACCCTACGAGCAGTACTTC	CASSLAPPPYEQYF
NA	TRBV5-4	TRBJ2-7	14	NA	TGTGCCAGCAGCTTGGACCCAGTCGCTTACGAGCAGTACTTC	CASSLDPVAYEQYF
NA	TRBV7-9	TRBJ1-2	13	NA	TGTGCCAGCAGCTTAGGGTGGGACGGCATTTACACCTTC	CASSLGWDGIYTF
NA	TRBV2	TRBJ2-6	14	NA	TGTGCCAGCAGTGAAAGCTCTGGGGCCAACGTCCTGACTTTC	CASSESSGANVLTF
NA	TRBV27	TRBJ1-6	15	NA	TGTGCCAGCAGTTTAATAACAGCCAATACCTCACCCCTCCACTTT	CASSLITANTSPLHF